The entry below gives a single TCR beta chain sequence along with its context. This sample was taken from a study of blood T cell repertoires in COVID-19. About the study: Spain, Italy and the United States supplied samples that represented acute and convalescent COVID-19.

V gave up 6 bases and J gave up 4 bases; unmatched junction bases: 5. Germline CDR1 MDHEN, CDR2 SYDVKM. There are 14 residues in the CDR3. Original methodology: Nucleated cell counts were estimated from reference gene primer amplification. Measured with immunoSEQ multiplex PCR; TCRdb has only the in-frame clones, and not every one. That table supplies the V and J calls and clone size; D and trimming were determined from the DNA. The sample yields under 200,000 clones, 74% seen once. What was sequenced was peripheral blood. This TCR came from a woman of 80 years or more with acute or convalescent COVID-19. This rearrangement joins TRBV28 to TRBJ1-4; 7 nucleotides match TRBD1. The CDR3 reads CASSYRGSNEKLFF. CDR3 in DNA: TGTGCCAGCAGCTACAGGGGAAGTAATGAAAAACTGTTTTTT.